This is a list of T cell receptor beta chains from one sample in a study of T-cell reconstitution after alpha-beta-depleted transplantation in children. Each CDR3 protein is one row after TCRdb ran MiXCR on the PCR reads. Of a few hundred thousand distinct CDR3 sequences listed, approximately 30% are singletons. The input for sequencing was PBMCs, taken before TCRalphabeta/CD19-depleted stem cell transplant. The receptors were sampled from a boy less than two years old with Wiskott-Aldrich syndrome, due to receive a stem cell transplant. Each CDR3 is given with its conserved first and last residue. A D gene is named only where the DNA matches it firmly. Some rows mark clone size as missing; the rest say once, few, many or name a class of expanded clone.

J	size	V	D	DNA	CDR3
TRBJ2-1	few	TRBV7-9	NA	TGTGCCAGCAGCCTCTTCCTGACAGGTCTATCCAATGAGCAGTTCTTC	CASSLFLTGLSNEQFF
TRBJ2-1	NA	TRBV20-1	NA	TGCAGTGCTAGAACTATATTTCTCTACAATGAGCAGTTCTTC	CSARTIFLYNEQFF
TRBJ2-1	NA	TRBV2	NA	TGTGCCAGCATGCGGGACCTCTCCTACAATGAGCAGTTCTTC	CASMRDLSYNEQFF
TRBJ2-6	NA	TRBV5-1	TRBD1	TGCGCCAGCAGTTGGACAGGGGACAAAACTGGGGCCAACGTCCTGACTTTC	CASSWTGDKTGANVLTF
TRBJ2-1	NA	TRBV12-3/TRBV12-4	TRBD1	TGTGCCAGCAGCCCTGACAGGGGGGAGCAGTTCTTC	CASSPDRGEQFF
TRBJ2-7	NA	TRBV11-2	TRBD2	TGTGCCAGCAGCTTCCCGGGACTAGCGGGCAGCTCCTACGAGCAGTACTTC	CASSFPGLAGSSYEQYF
TRBJ1-1	many	TRBV5-1	NA	TGCGCCAGCAGCTTGGTGGTGGGTGGAGATACTGAAGCTTTCTTT	CASSLVVGGDTEAFF
TRBJ1-5	few	TRBV20-1	TRBD1	TGCAGTGCTAGAGATGGTTTGCTACAGGGGAACGGTCAAAGTCAGCCCCAGCATTTT	CSARDGLLQGNGQSQPQHF
TRBJ2-7	few	TRBV20-1	NA	TGCAGTGCTAGAGATCCGCAGGGGGGCTACGAGCAGTACTTC	CSARDPQGGYEQYF
TRBJ2-1	NA	TRBV7-2	NA	TGTGCCAGCAGCCAAATCTCAGGGAACGCCTACAATGAGCAGTTCTTC	CASSQISGNAYNEQFF
TRBJ1-5	few	TRBV7-6	NA	TGTGCCAGCAGCTTAGGGGACAATCAGCCCCAGCATTTT	CASSLGDNQPQHF
TRBJ2-3	NA	TRBV7-8	NA	TGTGCCAGCAGCTTAGAAGTCCCTTCTTCGTGGTGGACAGATACGCAGTATTTT	CASSLEVPSSWWTDTQYF
TRBJ1-1	NA	TRBV19	TRBD1	TGTGCCACCGGGGACAGGGAATCTTTCTTT	CATGDRESFF
TRBJ1-2	few	TRBV30	NA	TGTGCCTGGAGTGCGGGGGGGCCCCTCTATGGCTACACCTTC	CAWSAGGPLYGYTF
TRBJ2-1	few	TRBV9	TRBD2	TGTGCCAGCAGCCTCCCGGGACTAAATGAGCAGTTCTTC	CASSLPGLNEQFF
TRBJ2-1	few	TRBV4-2	TRBD2	TGTGCCAGCAGCCCAGGGGCAAAGGAGCGGGAGTCGCTGTTCTTC	CASSPGAKERESLFF
TRBJ2-7	few	TRBV18	NA	TGTGCCAGCTCACCACGGGGCTTATACTCCTACGAGCAGTACTTC	CASSPRGLYSYEQYF
TRBJ2-3	NA	TRBV12-3/TRBV12-4	NA	TGTGCCAGCAGAATGAGAGCTACGCAGTATTTT	CASRMRATQYF
TRBJ2-1	NA	TRBV5-4	NA	TGTGCCAGCAGCGAGGCGAGCTCCTACAATGAGCAGTTCTTC	CASSEASSYNEQFF
TRBJ1-1	NA	TRBV11-2	NA	TGTGCCAGCAGCTTAGAATTCGAACAGGGTTCGGAAGCTTTCTTT	CASSLEFEQGSEAFF
TRBJ2-2	few	TRBV10-3	NA	TGTGCCATCAGTGAGGAAAACACCGGGGAGCTGTTTTTT	CAISEENTGELFF
TRBJ2-3	few	TRBV10-3	NA	TGTGCCATCAACGCAGGACCCCCCCAGACAGATACGCAGTATTTT	CAINAGPPQTDTQYF
TRBJ2-7	NA	TRBV13	TRBD2	TGTGCCAGCAGCTTAGGCCACTCCGGGAGGTACGAGCAGTACTTC	CASSLGHSGRYEQYF
TRBJ2-1	NA	TRBV20-1	NA	TGCAGTGCCAAGTTTACGAATGAGCAGTTCTTC	CSAKFTNEQFF
TRBJ2-1	few	TRBV11-2	TRBD2	TGTGCCAGCAGCCGTACTAGCGGGAGGCCGAATGAGCAGTTCTTC	CASSRTSGRPNEQFF
TRBJ1-1	few	TRBV27	NA	TGTGCCAGCAGTTTAGTTCAGGGTTGGGCTGAAGCTTTCTTT	CASSLVQGWAEAFF
TRBJ2-1	NA	TRBV5-1	NA	TGCGCCAGCAAGGAGGGGGAGGGCTTTCTCAATGAGCAGTTCTTC	CASKEGEGFLNEQFF
TRBJ2-5	NA	TRBV5-1	NA	TGCGCCAGCAGCTCTGTAGACCGGCAAGAGACCCAGTACTTC	CASSSVDRQETQYF
TRBJ2-1	NA	TRBV5-1	NA	TGCGCCAGCAGCTTGCAGGGGGGTCGGAGCAATGAGCAGTTCTTC	CASSLQGGRSNEQFF
TRBJ1-5	NA	TRBV5-1	NA	TGCGCCAGCAGCTTTGGAGGAGAAAGCAATCAGCCCCAGCATTTT	CASSFGGESNQPQHF
TRBJ1-6	few	TRBV12-3/TRBV12-4	TRBD1	TGTGCCAGCAGGTCCGACAGGGCTTTAGAGTCACCCCTCCACTTT	CASRSDRALESPLHF
TRBJ2-7	NA	TRBV12-3/TRBV12-4	NA	TGTGCCAGCAGTTTTTACGGCGTCCACGAGCAGTACTTC	CASSFYGVHEQYF
TRBJ2-1	NA	TRBV20-1	NA	TGCAGTGCGGCCTCCTCCCAGAGGGGTAAGACCTACAATGAGCAGTTCTTC	CSAASSQRGKTYNEQFF
TRBJ2-1	NA	TRBV4-2	NA	TGTGCCAGCAGCCGACGGCCGGCCCCCTACAATGAGCAGTTCTTC	CASSRRPAPYNEQFF
TRBJ2-1	NA	TRBV5-5	NA	TGTGCCAGCAGCTGGGACATAGCCAATGAGCAGTTCTTC	CASSWDIANEQFF
TRBJ2-1	NA	TRBV9	NA	TGTGCCAGCAGCGTTGGGGGGAGTCCCTACCTACACAATGAGCAGTTCTTC	CASSVGGSPYLHNEQFF
TRBJ2-3	few	TRBV20-1	TRBD2	TGCAGTGCTAGAGTTCTGCGGGAGGTGCAGTATTTT	CSARVLREVQYF
TRBJ1-2	NA	TRBV7-9	TRBD1	TGTGCCAGCAGCCTAAGCGGACAGGGGGAAGGCTATGGCTACACCTTC	CASSLSGQGEGYGYTF
TRBJ2-3	NA	TRBV28	NA	TGTGCCAGCTTGGGGGCAATTGGTGCAGATACGCAGTATTTT	CASLGAIGADTQYF
TRBJ2-5	NA	TRBV4-1	NA	TGCGCCAGCAGCCAAGAGGTTAATGAAGAGACCCAGTACTTC	CASSQEVNEETQYF